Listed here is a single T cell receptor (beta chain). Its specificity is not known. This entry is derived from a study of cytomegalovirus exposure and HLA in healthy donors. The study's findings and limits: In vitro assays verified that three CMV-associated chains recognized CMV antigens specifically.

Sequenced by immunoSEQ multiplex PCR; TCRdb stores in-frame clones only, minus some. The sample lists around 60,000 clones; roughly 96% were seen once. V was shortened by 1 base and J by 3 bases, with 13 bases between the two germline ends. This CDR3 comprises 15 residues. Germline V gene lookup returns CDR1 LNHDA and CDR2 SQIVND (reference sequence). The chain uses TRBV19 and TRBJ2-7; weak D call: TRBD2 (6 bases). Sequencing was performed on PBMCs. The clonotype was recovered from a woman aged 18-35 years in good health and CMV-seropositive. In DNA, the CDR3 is TGTGCCAGTAGTATAGCCCCCCTGGGAGGCTACGAGCAGTACTTC. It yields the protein CASSIAPLGGYEQYF.